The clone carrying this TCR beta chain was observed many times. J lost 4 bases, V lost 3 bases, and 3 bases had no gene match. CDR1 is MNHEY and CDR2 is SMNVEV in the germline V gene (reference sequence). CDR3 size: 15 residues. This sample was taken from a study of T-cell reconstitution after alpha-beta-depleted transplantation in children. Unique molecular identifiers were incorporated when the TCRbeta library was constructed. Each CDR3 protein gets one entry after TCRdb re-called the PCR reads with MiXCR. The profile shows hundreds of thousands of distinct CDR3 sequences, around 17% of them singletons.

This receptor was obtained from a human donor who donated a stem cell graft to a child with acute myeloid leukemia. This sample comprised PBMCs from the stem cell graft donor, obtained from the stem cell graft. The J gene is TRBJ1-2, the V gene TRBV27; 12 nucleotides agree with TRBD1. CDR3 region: CASSFGTGGAYGYTF. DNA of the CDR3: TGTGCCAGCAGTTTTGGGACAGGGGGCGCCTATGGCTACACCTTC.